This is a list of T cell receptor beta chains from one sample in a study of T-cell reconstitution after alpha-beta-depleted transplantation in children. Via MiXCR, TCRdb re-called the PCR reads, giving one row per CDR3 protein. This repertoire shows roughly 50,000 distinct CDR3 sequences, about 40% found once; its top ten account for approximately 98%. Sequenced material: PBMCs, mostly from graft donor cells, taken 360 days after TCRalphabeta/CD19-depleted stem cell transplant. The source of these receptors is a male patient aged 5 to 17 who had a stem cell transplant for acute lymphoblastic leukemia, so the T cells may come from the graft donor. Each CDR3 is given without its conserved first and last residue. Each record gives: J gene, V gene, CDR3 protein.

TRBJ2-1 | TRBV11-2 | ASSLWREGGYEQF
TRBJ2-3 | TRBV6-2/TRBV6-3 | ASSYSRTGGGTDTQY
TRBJ2-2 | TRBV2 | ASPWGTGTFRNTGELF
TRBJ1-2 | TRBV12-3/TRBV12-4 | ASSQGESYT
TRBJ2-1 | TRBV28 | ASSFRGDYNEQF
TRBJ2-1 | TRBV6-5 | ASSYNGGSYNEQF
TRBJ1-2 | TRBV9 | ASSSTGEVSYGYT
TRBJ2-1 | TRBV5-1 | ASRSWSPSNEQF
TRBJ2-1 | TRBV6-5 | ASSYSGGHSNEQF
TRBJ2-7 | TRBV18 | ASSPQPGQGFYEQY
TRBJ2-1 | TRBV20-1 | SAREGRFLMVNEQF
TRBJ2-7 | TRBV20-1 | SARDPTGSSYEQY
TRBJ2-1 | TRBV27 | ASRLIGYNEQF
TRBJ2-5 | TRBV7-2 | ASSLQASQETQY
TRBJ2-7 | TRBV12-3/TRBV12-4 | ASSLVGGDGYEQY
TRBJ2-1 | TRBV28 | ASSTYRVGQF
TRBJ2-1 | TRBV24-1 | ATSGRASGKRGSYNEQF
TRBJ1-1 | TRBV12-3/TRBV12-4 | ASSFGGTEAF